This T cell receptor beta chain was profiled in a study of identical twins (dated by TCRdb to 2016 to 2018). Regarding the research as a whole: To test whether fetal clonotypes persist, this study deep-sequenced TCR alpha and beta repertoires from monozygotic twins, from unrelated adults of various ages, and from cord blood. To rule out contamination, the twin experiments were replicated at different times with different library preparation protocols.

Libraries were prepared through 5' RACE. TCRdb shows the sequencer as Illumina HiSeq 2000. Template switching added a universal primer binding site, and the final cDNA carried a unique molecular identifier that allowed TCR cDNA molecules to be counted accurately. Specific primers in the conserved constant-segment region were used to synthesize first-strand cDNA for TCR alpha and beta chains. Each cDNA library was double barcoded, with a SMART-Mk sample barcode plus Illumina barcodes, to control for contamination. TruSeq adapter sequences along with Illumina sample barcodes were introduced in two successive PCR steps. TCR alpha and beta cDNA libraries were sequenced on the Illumina HiSeq platform with custom primers. As for the authors' bioinformatics: MiGEC was used to process raw reads and extract unique molecular identifiers, and MiXCR was used to find CDR3 positions. For each individual, recombination models were inferred using an EM algorithm with the repgenHMM and IGoR tools. Shared clonotypes were analyzed with the tcR package in R, and sharing was normalized by the product of cloneset sizes. To study raw recombination free of thymic and clonal selection effects, out-of-frame nonproductive sequences were analyzed. The public reads were reanalyzed by TCRdb: fastp trimming at Q25, MiXCR alignment, in-frame beta chains only. Each entry merges the rows of one CDR3 protein and shows their most common DNA and genes. The V and J calls reflect TCRdb's pipeline rather than the authors' work. Across this sample there are hundreds of thousands of distinct CDR3 sequences, with approximately 13% seen only once. The ten largest clones add up to around 1.6% of the sample.

All donors were healthy Caucasians. Three pairs of female monozygotic twins, all aged roughly 18 to 30 years, made up the twin cohort. Peripheral blood mononuclear cells were the source from which RNA for the TCR libraries was isolated. This clonotype appeared a few times. Its antigen specificity is not known. The sample holds no much larger clone one base away, and base qualities are not on file. Looking up the germline V gene yields CDR1 SGHRS and CDR2 YFSETQ. Germline trimming amounts to 3 bases on V and 0 bases on J, with 9 as the count of junction bases outside the gene matches. The CDR3 spans 16 residues, from the cysteine through the phenylalanine. Only CDR3 DNA is held: 48 bases, read in frame from base 1. On the study overall, not on this receptor specifically: A weaker excess of twin sharing was found in beta out-of-frame sequences because the signal-to-noise ratio was lowered by fewer shared sequences. Out-of-frame TCR alpha sharing in monozygotic twins was systematically underestimated by recombination models, whereas sharing between unrelated individuals was in agreement with the recombination models. Zero-insertion analyses could be partly confounded by invariant T cells such as MAIT and iNKT, though diverse VJ usage argued against such confounding for most clonotypes. Because the same donors could not be followed over many years, the conclusions relied on cross-sectional statistical analysis. Fewer insertions were carried by abundant cord blood beta clonotypes; a weaker similar trend was observed in young adult naive repertoires, while no such trend was observed in memory repertoires. Compared with coincidental sharing between unrelated individuals, an excess of low generation-probability sequences was observed among out-of-frame TCR alpha sequences shared between twins.

The same sample was also studied in work on yellow fever vaccine responses in identical twins. As the second publication notes: The authors reported that the T cell response to vaccination in identical twins appeared partly convergent and partly personalized. The study precisely tracked vaccine-responding T cell clones in identical twins.

The rearrangement combines TRBV5-1 with TRBJ2-7; a stretch of 7 junction bases matches TRBD1. The sequenced sample consisted of PBMCs. The sequence was obtained from a woman between 18 and 29 years old in good health. The CDR3 protein sequence reads: CASSSGTVWPSYEQYF. DNA sequence: TGCGCCAGCAGCTCGGGGACAGTTTGGCCCTCCTACGAGCAGTACTTC.